This T cell receptor beta chain was sequenced for a study of T cells in Graves' hyperthyroidism and ophthalmopathy. The V gene lost 10 bases and the J gene lost 4 bases, with 17 bases spanning the gap. The length of the CDR3 is 14 residues. Stable Graves' hyperthyroidism meant no ophthalmopathy progression within 18 months. Patients were excluded because of uncontrolled infection, other autoimmune disease, pregnancy or lactation. RNA transcripts provided the source from which TCR beta CDR3 regions were amplified. The HTBI primer set was used in a first-round RT-PCR of the TCR CDR3. MiXCR, run by TCRdb on the multiplex PCR reads, gives a single entry per CDR3 protein. The table records 600,000 to 800,000 distinct CDR3 sequences, 35% of them present only once.

This clonotype was obtained from a woman in her 40s with Graves' hyperthyroidism. The sequencing sample was made of blood. The rearrangement uses TRBV12-3 or TRBV12-4 and TRBJ1-3; maybe TRBD1 (6 bases). The CDR3 sequence is CATQSGGLGNTIYF. CDR3 DNA sequence: TGTGCCACCCAGTCGGGGGGCCTCGGAAACACCATATATTTT.